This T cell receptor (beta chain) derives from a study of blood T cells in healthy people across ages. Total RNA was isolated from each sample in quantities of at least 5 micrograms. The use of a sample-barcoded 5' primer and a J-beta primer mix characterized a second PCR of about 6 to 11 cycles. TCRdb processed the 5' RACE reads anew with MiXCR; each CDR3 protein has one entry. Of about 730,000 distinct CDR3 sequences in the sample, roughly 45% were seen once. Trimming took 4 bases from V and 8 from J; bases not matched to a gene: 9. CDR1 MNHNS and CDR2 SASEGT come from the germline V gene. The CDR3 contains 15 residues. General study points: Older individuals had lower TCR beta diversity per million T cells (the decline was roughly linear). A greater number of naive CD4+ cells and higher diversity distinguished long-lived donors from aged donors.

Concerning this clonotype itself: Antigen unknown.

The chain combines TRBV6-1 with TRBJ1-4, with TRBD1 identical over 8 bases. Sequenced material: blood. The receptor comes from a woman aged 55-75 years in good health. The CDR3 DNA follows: TGTGCCAGCAGTGCATCCCGGACAGGGAGGGAAAAACTGTTTTTT. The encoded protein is CASSASRTGREKLFF.